Sequencing of this TCR beta chain was carried out in a study of shared clonotypes between healthy human individuals. The germline V and J ends were trimmed by 1 base and 6 bases, with 16 bases remaining between them. Germline V lookup: CDR1 LGHNA, CDR2 YSLEER. This CDR3 comprises 16 residues. Naive-designated CD8 cells lacked CD45RO, were positively enriched for CCR7, and omitted terminally differentiated effector memory CD45RA+ cells. The protocol was immunoSEQ multiplex PCR, while the TCRdb copy is restricted to in-frame clones and leaves out a portion. The sample shows about 2.1 million clones, around 93% of them seen only once.

This chain joins TRBV4-3 and TRBJ1-3; possible D gene TRBD1, 6 bases. The source of this sequence is a man aged 18 to 35 in good health. Some clones in this sample may be carry-over from other donors' samples. Sequenced: naive CD8+ T cells from PBMCs. The CDR3 coding sequence is TGCGCCAGCAGCCAAGGGCCTCACAGGGCAGAAAACACCATATATTTT. The encoded protein is CASSQGPHRAENTIYF.